This record looks at one T cell receptor beta chain sequence and its context. These data originate in a study of blood T cell repertoires in COVID-19. At the level of the study: Researchers got acute and convalescent COVID-19 samples from the United States, Italy and Spain. Sources were T cells, B-cell-depleted T cells, or PBMCs; the material itself was cDNA or gDNA.

Original handling: Estimated nucleated cell counts came from reference gene primer amplification. Here immunoSEQ multiplex PCR was the method, and the copy in TCRdb shows in-frame clones only, minus some. V, J and clone size are those of that table, while D and trimming were read from the DNA. Of fewer than 200,000 clones listed, 75% to 80% are singletons. Germline V gene lookup returns CDR1 SEHNR and CDR2 FQNEAQ (reference sequence). The CDR3 extends over 15 amino acids. The V gene end was trimmed by 4 bases and the J gene end by 7 bases; junction bases not matched to a gene: 10. The chain is built from TRBV7-9 and TRBJ1-2; 9 bases are shared with TRBD1. The TCR originated in a woman aged 70-85 years with acute or convalescent COVID-19. Specimen: peripheral blood. CDR3 loop: CASSSYRGRLGGYTF. CDR3 nucleotide sequence: TGTGCCAGCAGCTCCTACAGGGGGCGTCTGGGTGGCTACACCTTC.